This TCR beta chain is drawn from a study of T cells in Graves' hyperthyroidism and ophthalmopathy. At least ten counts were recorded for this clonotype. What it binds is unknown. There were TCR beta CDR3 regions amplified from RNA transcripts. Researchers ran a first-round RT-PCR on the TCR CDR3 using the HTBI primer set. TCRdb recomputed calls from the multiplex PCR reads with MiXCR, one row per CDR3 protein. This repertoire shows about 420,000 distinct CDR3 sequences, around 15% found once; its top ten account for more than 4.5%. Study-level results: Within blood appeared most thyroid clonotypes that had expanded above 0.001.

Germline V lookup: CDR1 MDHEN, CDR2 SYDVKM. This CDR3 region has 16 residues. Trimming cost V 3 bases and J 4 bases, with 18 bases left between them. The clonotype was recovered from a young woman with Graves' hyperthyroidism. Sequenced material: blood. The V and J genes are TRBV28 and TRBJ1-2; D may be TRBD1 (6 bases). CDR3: CASSFPPGARGYGYTF. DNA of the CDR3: TGTGCCAGCAGTTTCCCTCCCGGCGCCAGGGGCTATGGCTACACCTTC.